This T cell receptor (beta chain) comes out of a study of blood T cell repertoires in COVID-19. About the study: Donors in the United States, Italy and Spain gave samples during acute or convalescent COVID-19. Sample material is recorded as cDNA or gDNA derived from T cells, B-cell-depleted T cells, or PBMCs.

Trimming removed 4 bases from V and 6 bases from J; junction bases left unmatched: 16. The V gene's germline CDR1 is LNHDA and CDR2 SQIVND (reference sequence). The CDR3 has 18 residues. As processed by the authors: Cell counts per sample came from amplifying reference gene primers. The table came from immunoSEQ multiplex PCR; TCRdb's copy has only in-frame clones and leaves some out. The DNA was the basis for D and trimming; V, J and clone size are from that table. The sample consists of some 210,000 clones, around four fifths of them appearing once. This rearrangement joins TRBV19 to TRBJ1-1; TRBD1 matches 11 bases. The sample was peripheral blood. This TCR was sampled from a man aged 50-60 years with active or convalescent COVID-19. The CDR3 sequence is CASSRISGTGGSLAEAFF. CDR3 nucleotide sequence: TGTGCCAGTAGTAGAATATCCGGGACAGGGGGATCGTTGGCTGAAGCTTTCTTT.